Following are 25 T cell receptor beta chains from one sample sequenced in a study of STAT5B mutations in CD4+ large granular lymphocyte leukemia. TCRdb's copy holds only in-frame clones and misses some; the assay was immunoSEQ multiplex PCR. The sample carries about 30,000 clones, 79% recorded once. The material sequenced was CD4+ T cells from blood buffy coats. The receptors originated from a human donor in good health.

The rearrangement joins TRBV5-1 to TRBJ1-6, with 9 bases matching TRBD1. J lost 9 bases, V lost 4 bases, and 8 bases had no gene match. CDR3 length equals 15 residues. Germline values: CDR1 SGHRS, CDR2 YFSETQ. The CDR3 DNA reads TGCGCCAGCAGCCTACTGGACAGGGGAGGTTCACCCCTCCACTTT. Translating gives CASSLLDRGGSPLHF.

The chain has TRBV18 and TRBJ1-5; tentatively, D is TRBD1 (5 bases). CDR3 length equals 15 residues. The V and J ends lost 6 bases and 3 bases respectively, with 15 bases between them. Germline values: CDR1 KGHSH, CDR2 LQKENI. For the CDR3, the DNA is TGTGCCAGCTCCCCAAACGGGGGTCACAATCAGCCCCAGCATTTT. As protein: CASSPNGGHNQPQHF. The entire variable domain, with the rest obtained from reference TRBV18 and TRBJ1-5, is as follows: NAGVMQNPRHLVRRRGQEARLRCSPMKGHSHVYWYRQLPEEGLKFMVYLQKENIIDESGMPKERFSAEFPKEGPSILRIQQVVRGDSAAYFCASSPNGGHNQPQHFGDGTRLSIL.

The sample holds a few counts of this clone. The chain joins TRBV9 to TRBJ2-7; tentative D call: TRBD2 (6 bases). CDR1 and CDR2 (germline): SGDLS, YYNGEE. Between the trimmed V and J ends, which lost 2 bases and 4 bases, there was a span of 13 bases. The CDR3 totals 14 residues. This CDR3 reads CASSVAGLGYEQYF. The CDR3 bases are TGTGCCAGCAGCGTCGCGGGATTGGGGTACGAGCAGTACTTC.

The chain combines TRBV7-2 with TRBJ1-5, with a weak D call TRBD1 (5 bases). The germline V and J ends were trimmed by 5 bases and 1 base, with 12 bases remaining between them. Germline CDR1 and CDR2: SGHTA and FQGNSA. CDR3 length equals 15 residues. CDR3 nucleotides: TGTGCCAGCAGCCTGAGACCAGGGAGCAATCAGCCCCAGCATTTT. Translated, it gives CASSLRPGSNQPQHF.

J is TRBJ2-1 and V is TRBV6-5; 10 nucleotides match TRBD1. Per germline, CDR1 MNHEY and CDR2 SVGAGI. V was clipped by 1 base and J by 9 bases; unmatched bases: 6. This CDR3 region has 15 residues. CDR3 bases: TGTGCCAGCAGTTACTGGGACAGGGGCGATGGTGAGCAGTTCTTC. It encodes CASSYWDRGDGEQFF.

The chain joins TRBV5-1 to TRBJ2-5; 16 bases line up with TRBD2. CDR3 length: 16 amino acids. V dropped 8 bases and J dropped 7; count of bases not matched to a gene: 11. In germline, CDR1 is SGHRS, CDR2 YFSETQ. The CDR3 DNA reads TGCGCCAGTGCCCCGGGACTAGCGGGGGGGCAGGGGACCCAGTACTTC. Its translation: CASAPGLAGGQGTQYF.

The chain joins TRBV19 to TRBJ2-3; TRBD2 matches at 7 bases. Germline CDR1 reads LNHDA; CDR2 reads SQIVND (reference sequence). The CDR3 is 16 amino acids. V dropped 9 bases and J dropped 3; count of bases not matched to a gene: 15. CDR3 bases: TGTGCCAGCCGACGCAACCGAGCTAGCGGTACAGATACGCAGTATTTT. Translating gives CASRRNRASGTDTQYF.

CDR3 DNA sequence: TGTGCCAGCAGTGACATGCGGCTAACCTATGGCTACACCTTC. This sequence encodes CASSDMRLTYGYTF. This chain connects TRBV2 to TRBJ1-2; no firm D call. The V end lost 3 bases, the J end lost 4 bases, and 12 bases lay between the germline ends. Per the germline V gene, CDR1 is SNHLY and CDR2 is FYNNEI. This CDR3 has 14 residues.

The V gene is TRBV11-2, the J gene TRBJ1-2; 7 bases match TRBD1. The CDR3 extends over 15 amino acids. The J segment lost 8 bases and the V segment lost 5 bases, leaving 14 bases of the junction unmatched. CDR1 and CDR2 from the germline V gene are SGHAT and FQNNGV. In nucleotides, the CDR3 is TGTGCCAGCAGCGCTACAGGGGTTCGCTCGGTCGGCTACACCTTC. Protein product: CASSATGVRSVGYTF.

This rearrangement joins TRBV18 to TRBJ1-5; D gene uncertain. Per the germline V gene, CDR1 is KGHSH and CDR2 is LQKENI. V lost 3 bases to trimming and J lost 4 bases, with 10 bases between them. CDR3 length: 14 residues. The CDR3 loop is CASSPRRANQPQHF. CDR3 coding DNA: TGTGCCAGCTCACCTCGGCGGGCTAATCAGCCCCAGCATTTT. Full variable domain (rest looked up from reference TRBV18 and TRBJ1-5): NAGVMQNPRHLVRRRGQEARLRCSPMKGHSHVYWYRQLPEEGLKFMVYLQKENIIDESGMPKERFSAEFPKEGPSILRIQQVVRGDSAAYFCASSPRRANQPQHFGDGTRLSIL.

Worth noting for this clone: A junction end diverges from the germline sequence, so it may reflect a read error. The V gene is TRBV5-1, the J gene TRBJ2-2; TRBD1 matches 10 bases. CDR1 SGHRS and CDR2 YFSETQ come from the germline V gene. CDR3 length equals 16 residues. The CDR3 nucleotides read TGCGCCAGCAGCCCCAGGACAGGGGGGAACGCCGGGGAGCTGTTTTTT. This codes for CASSPRTGGNAGELFF.

This clone was seen just once. The rearrangement joins TRBV6-1 to TRBJ1-4; tentative D call: TRBD1 (5 bases). This CDR3 is built from 10 residues. Germline V gene sequence: CDR1 MNHNS, CDR2 SASEGT. CDR3 nucleotide sequence: TGTGCTACCTGGCAGGGCAATCTGTTTTTT. It codes for CATWQGNLFF.

This clone turned up a few times. The genes are TRBV2 and TRBJ1-2; TRBD1 agrees at 7 bases. From germline, CDR1 is SNHLY and CDR2 FYNNEI. This CDR3 is built from 14 residues. The junction had 6 bases not matched to a gene; V was cut back by 4 bases and J by 4 bases. CDR3 bases: TGTGCCAGCAGTGGAACAGGGGATGGCTATGGCTACACCTTC. The encoded protein is CASSGTGDGYGYTF.

The chain couples TRBV7-2 to TRBJ2-3, with D maybe TRBD2 (5 bases). This CDR3 has 14 residues. Deletions cut 2 bases from V and 1 base from J, with 7 bases between. CDR1 and CDR2 from the germline V gene are SGHTA and FQGNSA. CDR3 bases: TGTGCCAGCAGCTTACAAGCGGGCACAGATACGCAGTATTTT. Translation: CASSLQAGTDTQYF.

The chain uses TRBV5-1 and TRBJ1-5; TRBD1 matches at 9 bases. Germline-derived CDR1 and CDR2 are SGHRS and YFSETQ. The CDR3 sequence is 17 residues long. With 4 bases clipped from V and 3 bases from J, the junction kept 11 bases outside the gene matches. This chain's CDR3 is CASSHEPGQGLNQPQHF. Written as DNA, the CDR3 is TGCGCCAGCAGCCATGAACCGGGACAGGGACTCAATCAGCCCCAGCATTTT.

This clone was counted between two and nine times. The V and J genes are TRBV2 and TRBJ2-2; D not resolved. The V gene's germline CDR1 is SNHLY and CDR2 FYNNEI. The CDR3 has 13 residues. Trimming stripped 4 bases from V and 4 bases from J, with 7 bases between. The CDR3 sequence is CASSVGGTGELFF. The CDR3, as DNA: TGTGCCAGCAGTGTCGGCGGCACCGGGGAGCTGTTTTTT.

V and J are TRBV5-4 and TRBJ1-2; D is possibly TRBD1 (5 bases). This CDR3 is 13 amino acids long. Germline loops: CDR1 SGHNT, CDR2 YYREEE (reference sequence). The V gene lost 4 bases and the J gene lost 6 bases, with 13 bases spanning the gap. CDR3 in amino acids: CASSDGTYDGYTF. The CDR3 bases are TGTGCCAGCAGCGACGGGACTTACGATGGCTACACCTTC.

The J gene is TRBJ1-6, the V gene TRBV6-1; D is unclear. The V end lost 4 bases, the J end lost 6 bases, and 13 bases lay between the germline ends. Germline values: CDR1 MNHNS, CDR2 SASEGT. The length of the CDR3 is 15 residues. Here the CDR3 DNA reads TGTGCCAGCAGTGCCCTACGGACCACTAATTCACCCCTCCACTTT. Translation: CASSALRTTNSPLHF.

For the CDR3, the DNA is TGTGCCAGCAGCCCCGGACCTTGGGCTGGCTACACCTTC. Its translation: CASSPGPWAGYTF. The chain uses TRBV28 and TRBJ1-2; D call uncertain. Trimming took off 6 bases at V and 7 bases at J, with 15 bases between the two ends. From germline, CDR1 is MDHEN and CDR2 SYDVKM. This CDR3 spans 13 amino acids.

The chain has TRBV5-1 and TRBJ1-2; 8 bases are a match to TRBD1. The V and J ends lost 4 bases and 3 bases, in that order; junction bases with no gene match: 5. The CDR3 has 14 amino acids. Germline assignment: CDR1 SGHRS and CDR2 YFSETQ. DNA for the CDR3: TGCGCCAGCAGCCCTCTGGGACAGGACTATGGCTACACCTTC. Translation: CASSPLGQDYGYTF. Using reference TRBV5-1 and TRBJ1-2 for the parts outside the CDR3, the full variable domain is KAGVTQTPRYLIKTRGQQVTLSCSPISGHRSVSWYQQTPGQGLQFLFEYFSETQRNKGNFPGRFSGRQFSNSRSEMNVSTLELGDSALYLCASSPLGQDYGYTFGSGTRLTVV.

The chain has TRBV6-5 and TRBJ1-5; D not resolved. V was clipped by 7 bases and J by 4 bases, with 11 bases between them. The CDR3 has 13 amino acids. Germline CDR1 reads MNHEY; CDR2 reads SVGAGI. The CDR3 coding sequence is TGTGCCAGCAATCCCCACATGAATCAGCCCCAGCATTTT. Translating it yields CASNPHMNQPQHF.

The chain joins TRBV12-1 to TRBJ2-7; the D segment call TRBD1 is taken from the table without a DNA check. TRBV12-1 is recorded as a pseudogene. The CDR3 totals 13 residues. CDR3 sequence reads: CASSFVGAGEQYF. The CDR3 DNA reads TGTGCCAGCAGCTTTGTTGGGGCAGGCGAGCAGTACTTC.

The chain recombines TRBV6-5 with TRBJ1-2, with TRBD1 identical over 8 bases. Losses at the gene ends were 4 bases for V and 2 bases for J; bases not matched to a gene: 6. The CDR3 is 15 residues long. Germline V gives CDR1 MNHEY, CDR2 SVGAGI. The CDR3 DNA reads as TGTGCCAGCAGTTCCCCGGGACAGGCGAACTATGGCTACACCTTC. Its protein is CASSSPGQANYGYTF.

V gene TRBV7-9 combines with J gene TRBJ2-1, with TRBD2 matching over 10 bases. This CDR3 contains 14 residues. V shed 2 bases, J shed 10 bases, and the junction held 5 bases outside the gene matches. The germline V gene has CDR1 SEHNR and CDR2 FQNEAQ (reference sequence). CDR3 DNA: TGTGCCAGCAGCTTACTAGCGGGAGTCAGGGAGCAGTTCTTC. Protein sequence: CASSLLAGVREQFF.

This chain uses TRBV29-1 with TRBJ1-2; no reliable D call. The CDR3 sequence is 13 residues long. V was cut by 0 bases and J by 8 bases, with 13 bases left in between. The V gene's germline CDR1 is SQVTM and CDR2 ANQGSEA. CDR3 nucleotides: TGCAGCGTTGAAGAAAATGGGAGGCGGGGCTACACCTTC. It is translated as CSVEENGRRGYTF.